This TCR beta chain was sequenced in a study of blood T cell repertoires in COVID-19. In the study overall: Researchers got acute and convalescent COVID-19 samples from the United States, Italy and Spain.

The CDR3 extends over 15 amino acids. The germline gives CDR1 SGHRS, CDR2 YFSETQ. Deletions cut 0 bases from V and 0 bases from J, with 7 bases between. The age range of participants was roughly 18 to 90 years, with residence in approximately 25 US areas. TCRdb's table, derived via immunoSEQ multiplex PCR, lists solely in-frame clones and lacks some. The sample has 250,000 or so clones; over 80% are singletons. This clone was seen a few times. This TCR was sampled from a woman aged 30 to 39 with acute COVID-19. The sample was PBMCs or T cells enriched from blood (not recorded which). The gene calls are TRBV5-1 and TRBJ1-3; a weak D match, TRBD1 (5 bases). The CDR3 reads CASSLDRSSGNTIYF. The CDR3 nucleotides are TGCGCCAGCAGCTTGGACAGGAGCTCTGGAAACACCATATATTTT.